One sample yielded the 15 T cell receptor beta chains listed below, sequenced in a study of T cell responses to AZD1222 COVID-19 vaccine. This table comes from immunoSEQ multiplex PCR, and its TCRdb copy is limited to in-frame clones, with some not included. The sample shows roughly 80,000 clones, around 90% of them seen only once. The sample in question was peripheral blood, obtained on day 0 of MenACWY control vaccination. The receptors were sampled from an adult in good health.

The chain is built from TRBV2 and TRBJ1-5; D unresolved. V lost 8 bases and J 0 bases, leaving 11 bases between the germline ends. The CDR3 runs to 14 residues. CDR1 is SNHLY, CDR2 FYNNEI, per germline. CDR3 sequence (DNA): TGTGCCAGCGGGCTGGACTATAGCAATCAGCCCCAGCATTTT. This codes for CASGLDYSNQPQHF.

The chain links TRBV12-5 to TRBJ2-1; 7 bases line up with TRBD2. The length of the CDR3 is 18 residues. With 6 bases clipped from V and 7 bases from J, the junction kept 21 bases outside the gene matches. CDR1 and CDR2 from the germline V gene are LGHNT and FRNRAP. The CDR3 DNA reads TGTGCTAGTGGCCTATATCCCGGAAGGGAGGGCCGTAGGAATGAGCAGTTCTTC. It specifies CASGLYPGREGRRNEQFF.

The V and J genes are TRBV6-6 and TRBJ1-2; tentative D call: TRBD1 (5 bases). The CDR3 is 15 residues long. V was clipped by 6 bases and J by 2 bases, with 16 bases between them. Germline V gene lookup returns CDR1 MNHNY and CDR2 SVGAGI (reference sequence). CDR3 DNA: TGTGCCAGCAGCCCAACCAGGGACGGAAACTATGGCTACACCTTC. This sequence encodes CASSPTRDGNYGYTF.

This rearrangement joins TRBV2 to TRBJ1-4, with D maybe TRBD1 (6 bases). The CDR3 consists of 16 residues. V lost 0 bases and J 8 bases, leaving 16 bases between the germline ends. Looked up from germline, CDR1 is SNHLY and CDR2 is FYNNEI. In nucleotides, the CDR3 is TGTGCCAGCAGTGAAGCGGGGGCAGGGAGGTACGAAAAACTGTTTTTT. It codes for CASSEAGAGRYEKLFF.

This clone was counted a single time. V and J are TRBV6-5 and TRBJ2-7; tentatively, D is TRBD2 (6 bases). The CDR3 covers 13 residues. CDR1 and CDR2 from the germline V gene are MNHEY and SVGAGI. V gave up 6 bases and J gave up 6 bases, with 15 bases separating them. This CDR3 is CASSPEGEGEQYF. DNA for the CDR3: TGTGCCAGCAGCCCGGAGGGAGAGGGCGAGCAGTACTTC.

Comment on this clone: Sequence at one end of the junction differs from germline and may be a read error. J is TRBJ2-1 and V is TRBV10-3; TRBD2 agrees at 9 bases. Germline CDR1 reads ENHRY; CDR2 reads SYGVKD. The CDR3 is made up of 14 amino acids. CDR3 region: CAISVGGGDNGQFF. The CDR3 nucleotides are TGTGCCATCAGTGTTGGCGGGGGGGACAATGGGCAGTTCTTC.

This clone appeared a single time. The chain has TRBV19 and TRBJ2-1; weak D call: TRBD1 (5 bases). The CDR3 contains 13 residues. The germline CDR1 and CDR2 sequences are LNHDA and SQIVND (reference sequence). The V end was cut by 6 bases, the J end by 0 bases, with 6 bases between. Written as DNA, the CDR3 is TGTGCCAGTAGAAGGGGCTCCTACAATGAGCAGTTCTTC. Its protein product is CASRRGSYNEQFF.

J is TRBJ1-1 and V is TRBV9, with D perhaps matching TRBD1 (5 bases). The CDR3 sequence is 12 residues long. CDR1 SGDLS and CDR2 YYNGEE come from the germline V gene. V lost 4 bases, J lost 8 bases, and 12 bases lay in between. The CDR3 reads CASSLPGGEAFF. The CDR3 DNA follows: TGTGCCAGCAGCCTTCCCGGGGGGGAAGCTTTCTTT.

The chain uses TRBV5-4 and TRBJ2-1; D remains ambiguous. This CDR3 has 13 residues. V lost 4 bases, J lost 6 bases, and 11 bases lay in between. Per the germline V gene, CDR1 is SGHNT and CDR2 is YYREEE (reference sequence). CDR3 sequence (DNA): TGTGCCAGCAGCCCAGGACCCTTCAATGAGCAGTTCTTC. It encodes CASSPGPFNEQFF. Based on the CDR3 plus reference TRBV5-4 and TRBJ2-1, the full variable domain is ETGVTQSPTHLIKTRGQQVTLRCSSQSGHNTVSWYQQALGQGPQFIFQYYREEENGRGNFPPRFSGLQFPNYSSELNVNALELDDSALYLCASSPGPFNEQFFGPGTRLTVL.

The V and J genes are TRBV5-4 and TRBJ2-3; D tentatively fits TRBD1 or TRBD2 (5 bases each). Trimming removed 4 bases from V and 2 bases from J, with 17 bases in between. The CDR3 totals 16 residues. Germline CDR1 is SGHNT and CDR2 is YYREEE (reference sequence). The CDR3 loop reads CASSVGEWGSTDTQYF. The CDR3, as DNA: TGTGCCAGCAGCGTTGGAGAGTGGGGGTCCACAGATACGCAGTATTTT.

The rearrangement joins TRBV7-8 to TRBJ1-1, with D uncertain. The CDR3 totals 15 residues. Germline V lookup: CDR1 SGHVS, CDR2 FQNEAQ. V was shortened by 5 bases and J by 0 bases, with 13 bases between the two germline ends. As DNA, the CDR3 is TGTGCCAGCAGCACCCCGTCAGGCCTGAACACTGAAGCTTTCTTT. Translating it yields CASSTPSGLNTEAFF.

The rearrangement uses TRBV7-8 and TRBJ2-7; weak D call: TRBD1 (6 bases). The CDR3 spans 15 residues. Germline V CDR1 and CDR2: SGHVS, FQNEAQ. V was shortened by 7 bases and J by 4 bases, with 20 bases between the two germline ends. The CDR3 here is CASTQPTGKQYEQYF. CDR3 sequence (DNA): TGTGCCAGCACCCAACCCACAGGGAAACAATACGAGCAGTACTTC.

The V and J genes are TRBV29-1 and TRBJ1-1, with D perhaps TRBD1 (6 bases). Germline V lookup: CDR1 SQVTM, CDR2 ANQGSEA. The CDR3 runs 11 residues. Between the trimmed V and J ends, which lost 2 bases and 9 bases, there was a span of 10 bases. The CDR3 here is CSVEMDRKAFF. The CDR3 coding sequence is TGCAGCGTTGAAATGGACAGAAAAGCTTTCTTT.

V usage is TRBV12-3 or TRBV12-4 and J usage is TRBJ2-2; the D gene could be TRBD1 or TRBD2 (5 bases each). V was shortened by 2 bases and J by 6 bases, with 7 bases between the two germline ends. The CDR3 runs to 13 residues. The CDR3 is CASSLSGPGELFF. The DNA of the CDR3 is TGTGCCAGCAGTTTATCGGGGCCCGGGGAGCTGTTTTTT.

The genes are TRBV30 and TRBJ1-1; a possible D gene is TRBD1 (5 bases). The CDR3 covers 13 residues. Germline lookup yields CDR1 GTSNPN and CDR2 SVGIG (reference sequence). V was cut by 4 bases and J by 4 bases, with 13 bases left in between. The CDR3 DNA is TGTGCCTGGACAAAGGGGATCAGCACTGAAGCTTTCTTT. As protein: CAWTKGISTEAFF.